The 22 T cell receptor beta chains below all came from one sample that was sequenced in a study of response to subunit inactivated influenza vaccine. Using its own MiXCR run on the RT-PCR reads, TCRdb lists one record per CDR3 protein. The sample includes around 490,000 distinct CDR3 sequences, 7.6% of them seen just once. Sequencing used PBMCs from blood, obtained less than 30 months after vaccination. The receptors derive from a man between 50 and 75 years old who received an inactivated influenza vaccine.

DNA for the CDR3: TGCGCCAGCAGCGGGAGGACCGACAGGGGCGCTGAAGCTTTCTTT. This codes for CASSGRTDRGAEAFF. The gene calls are TRBV5-1 and TRBJ1-1; TRBD1 matches at 8 bases. The junction had 11 bases not matched to a gene; V was cut back by 4 bases and J by 6 bases. Germline V lookup: CDR1 SGHRS, CDR2 YFSETQ. The CDR3 loop spans 15 amino acids.

This chain links TRBV7-9 with TRBJ2-4; 7 bases fit TRBD1. From germline, CDR1 is SEHNR and CDR2 FQNEAQ (reference sequence). The CDR3 runs to 17 residues. V dropped 1 base and J dropped 3; count of bases not matched to a gene: 9. The CDR3 spells CASSLGYRGEVKNIQYF. The CDR3 DNA follows: TGTGCCAGCAGCTTAGGGTACAGGGGCGAAGTCAAAAACATTCAGTACTTC. The full variable domain, with the rest looked up from reference TRBV7-9 and TRBJ2-4, is DTGVSQNPRHKITKRGQNVTFRCDPISEHNRLYWYRQTLGQGPEFLTYFQNEAQLEKSRLLSDRFSAERPKGSFSTLEIQRTEQGDSAMYLCASSLGYRGEVKNIQYFGAGTRLSVL.

This clonotype was seen a few times. The chain carries TRBV7-3 and TRBJ2-2; 11 bases match TRBD2. Trimming took 1 base from V and 1 from J; bases not matched to a gene: 17. The CDR3 contains 22 residues. Germline V gene lookup returns CDR1 SGHTA and CDR2 FQGTGA. In DNA form, the CDR3 reads TGTGCCAGCAGCTTAATAAGATCAGGTTCGGCTAGCGGGAGGAAGAACACCGGGGAGCTGTTTTTT. Residues: CASSLIRSGSASGRKNTGELFF.

This clonotype appeared a few times. V gene TRBV4-3 combines with J gene TRBJ1-4; D is perhaps TRBD1 (5 bases). In germline, CDR1 is LGHNA, CDR2 YSLEER. Trimming removed 0 bases at V and 3 bases at J, with 17 bases between. The CDR3 runs to 18 residues. The CDR3 sequence: CASSQDGAPGRSNEKLFF. In DNA, the CDR3 is TGCGCCAGCAGCCAAGACGGAGCTCCGGGACGGTCTAATGAAAAACTGTTTTTT.

This clonotype was observed at least ten times. The chain links TRBV20-1 to TRBJ2-2; tentative D call: TRBD1 (7 bases). Trimming took off 2 bases at V and 3 bases at J, with 13 bases between the two ends. Germline V gene data show CDR1 as DFQATT and CDR2 as SNEGSKA (reference sequence). This CDR3 region has 15 residues. The CDR3: CSARRGTADTGELFF. CDR3 coding DNA: TGCAGTGCTAGACGGGGGACAGCCGACACCGGGGAGCTGTTTTTT.

This clonotype occurred many times. This chain connects TRBV7-9 to TRBJ2-3; a possible D gene is TRBD1 (5 bases). V lost 5 bases, J lost 9 bases, and 12 bases lay in between. CDR3 length equals 12 residues. Germline CDR1 reads SEHNR; CDR2 reads FQNEAQ (reference sequence). The CDR3, as DNA: TGTGCCAGCAGCACGCAACCAGGGACGCAGTATTTT. It codes for CASSTQPGTQYF. Together with reference TRBV7-9 and TRBJ2-3, the CDR3 gives the full variable domain: DTGVSQNPRHKITKRGQNVTFRCDPISEHNRLYWYRQTLGQGPEFLTYFQNEAQLEKSRLLSDRFSAERPKGSFSTLEIQRTEQGDSAMYLCASSTQPGTQYFGPGTRLTVL.

CDR3: CASSQESQVGSYEQYF. The DNA of the CDR3 is TGCGCCAGCAGCCAAGAATCGCAGGTTGGTTCCTACGAGCAGTACTTC. The genes are TRBV4-3 and TRBJ2-7; D unresolved. CDR1 is LGHNA and CDR2 is YSLEER in the germline V gene. This CDR3 is 16 amino acids long. Trimming took off 0 bases at V and 1 base at J, with 13 bases between the two ends.

This clonotype has more than one count but fewer than ten. The chain carries TRBV11-2 and TRBJ2-2; D may be TRBD1 (5 bases). CDR3 length: 17 amino acids. Germline V gene data show CDR1 as SGHAT and CDR2 as FQNNGV. With 5 bases removed from V and 4 bases from J, the gap between germline ends came to 20 bases. The DNA for the CDR3 is TGTGCCAGCAGCCACCTCAGGGCCTCCGGTGGCACCGGGGAGCTGTTTTTT. It translates to CASSHLRASGGTGELFF.

This clonotype was seen only a few times. V is TRBV10-3 and J is TRBJ2-5; no clear D gene. The length of the CDR3 is 14 residues. The V gene lost 3 bases and the J gene lost 2 bases, with 10 bases spanning the gap. The V gene's germline CDR1 is ENHRY and CDR2 SYGVKD. CDR3: CAISDPAKQETQYF. In DNA form, the CDR3 reads TGTGCCATCAGTGACCCGGCTAAACAAGAGACCCAGTACTTC.

The CDR3 DNA reads as TGCAGTGCTAGGTTAGCGGGAGTGATCGGGGAGCTGTTTTTT. The encoded protein is CSARLAGVIGELFF. This chain links TRBV20-1 with TRBJ2-2, with 9 bases fitting TRBD2. CDR1 DFQATT and CDR2 SNEGSKA come from the germline V gene (reference sequence). The V segment lost 3 bases and the J segment 7 bases; nucleotides outside the gene matches: 6. This CDR3 has 14 amino acids.

The gene calls are TRBV6-2 or TRBV6-3 and TRBJ1-5, with 8 nucleotides matching TRBD1. Germline V gene lookup returns CDR1 MNHEY and CDR2 SVGEGT. The CDR3 runs to 18 residues. The junction had 12 bases not matched to a gene; V was cut back by 5 bases and J by 0 bases. The CDR3 region has the DNA TGTGCCAGCAGTCAAGCACAGGGGGGAATTTATAGCAATCAGCCCCAGCATTTT. It yields the protein CASSQAQGGIYSNQPQHF.

This clonotype was counted a few times. The CDR3 DNA reads as TGTGCCAGCTCAGGGACTAGCGCCTTCACAGATACGCAGTATTTT. Encoded protein: CASSGTSAFTDTQYF. The V call is TRBV18, the J call TRBJ2-3; TRBD2 agrees at 10 bases. V gave up 5 bases and J gave up 2 bases; unmatched junction bases: 4. Germline CDR1 and CDR2: KGHSH and LQKENI. The CDR3 runs to 15 residues.

The CDR3 nucleotides read TGCAGTGCTAGAGTGGAGAGGGACAGGGGGCGCTTATCCGAGCAGTACTTC. This encodes CSARVERDRGRLSEQYF. The chain employs TRBV20-1 and TRBJ2-7; TRBD1 aligns across 12 bases. The CDR3 runs to 17 residues. Germline trimming cut 1 base from V and 6 bases from J; bases unmatched to any gene: 13. Looked up from germline, CDR1 is DFQATT and CDR2 is SNEGSKA (reference sequence).

V is TRBV7-9 and J is TRBJ2-2, with 8 bases matching TRBD2. With V trimmed by 5 bases and J by 6 bases, 8 bases remained unmatched. The length of the CDR3 is 15 residues. Germline V gene sequence: CDR1 SEHNR, CDR2 FQNEAQ (reference sequence). CDR3 residues: CASSPRALAAGELFF. CDR3 DNA: TGTGCCAGCAGCCCCCGGGCACTAGCGGCCGGGGAGCTGTTTTTT.

This clonotype came up a few times. The CDR3 protein is CSARVGTGKVDTQYF. The DNA for the CDR3 is TGCAGTGCTAGAGTCGGGACAGGGAAGGTAGATACGCAGTATTTT. This sequence joins TRBV20-1 and TRBJ2-3, with 9 nucleotides matching TRBD1. The germline V gene has CDR1 DFQATT and CDR2 SNEGSKA (reference sequence). The CDR3 has 15 residues. Trimming removed 1 base from V and 5 bases from J; junction bases left unmatched: 7.

This clonotype was seen only a few times. The V call is TRBV11-2, the J call TRBJ2-1, with 9 bases matching TRBD2. This CDR3 is built from 17 residues. Unmatched junction bases numbered 11, after V lost 8 bases and J lost 0 bases. Germline CDR1 reads SGHAT; CDR2 reads FQNNGV. Here the CDR3 reads CASRREGLSTSYNEQFF. The DNA for the CDR3 is TGTGCCAGCCGGCGGGAGGGCCTCTCGACCTCCTACAATGAGCAGTTCTTC.

This clonotype has more than one count but fewer than ten. V and J are TRBV6-2 or TRBV6-3 and TRBJ1-5; D not certain. The CDR3 is made up of 14 amino acids. The germline CDR1 and CDR2 sequences are MNHEY and SVGEGT. V was trimmed by 8 bases and J by 7 bases, leaving 18 bases between them. The CDR3 region is CASGRKLYQQPQHF. CDR3 nucleotide sequence: TGTGCCAGCGGCAGGAAATTGTATCAACAGCCCCAGCATTTT.

This clonotype occurred many times. The chain combines TRBV7-9 with TRBJ1-4; the match to TRBD1 covers 10 bases. The CDR3 spans 14 residues. Germline assignment: CDR1 SEHNR and CDR2 FQNEAQ (reference sequence). V was pared by 3 bases and J by 8 bases, with 3 bases of the junction left unmatched. This chain's CDR3 is CASSLGTGDEKLFF. The CDR3 DNA reads TGTGCCAGCAGCTTGGGGACAGGGGACGAAAAACTGTTTTTT.

This clonotype was detected a few times. The J gene is TRBJ2-4, the V gene TRBV6-1; D may be TRBD1 or TRBD2 (7 bases each). Trimming took 7 bases from V and 1 from J, leaving 17 bases between them. CDR1 is MNHNS, CDR2 SASEGT, per germline. The CDR3 covers 16 residues. The CDR3 loop is CASTRQGSGAKNIQYF. In nucleotides, the CDR3 is TGTGCCAGCACTAGACAGGGTAGCGGGGCCAAAAACATTCAGTACTTC.

This chain connects TRBV5-1 to TRBJ1-1; possible D gene TRBD1, 5 bases. CDR1 is SGHRS, CDR2 YFSETQ, per germline. The CDR3 runs 15 residues. Trimming shortened V by 4 bases and J by 2 bases, and 15 bases separated the two germline ends. The CDR3: CASSPSGAFNTEAFF. The DNA of the CDR3 is TGCGCCAGCAGCCCGAGTGGGGCCTTCAACACTGAAGCTTTCTTT.

This clonotype was observed a handful of times. The rearrangement links TRBV20-1 to TRBJ2-2; the D gene is possibly TRBD1 (6 bases). V lost 3 bases, J lost 5 bases, and 19 bases lay in between. CDR3 length: 16 residues. The germline gives CDR1 DFQATT, CDR2 SNEGSKA (reference sequence). The CDR3 nucleotides read TGCAGTGCTAGTGACCTCGGGACACCGGGGACCGGGGAGCTGTTTTTT. This translates into CSASDLGTPGTGELFF.

The table lists this clonotype with a few counts. The rearrangement links TRBV6-2 or TRBV6-3 to TRBJ1-1, with D possibly being TRBD1 (6 bases). Germline values: CDR1 MNHEY, CDR2 SVGEGT. This CDR3 is 16 amino acids long. V lost 0 bases and J lost 1, with 12 bases in between. CDR3 amino acids: CASSYSQGQTNTEAFF. The CDR3 DNA reads as TGTGCCAGCAGTTACTCTCAGGGACAAACGAACACTGAAGCTTTCTTT.